The 26 T cell receptor beta chains below come from one sample, sequenced in a study of regulatory T cells in long-lasting Graves disease. Through Arm-PCR of CDR3 regions and iRepertoire HTBI primers, TCR beta libraries were built. A single record per CDR3 protein comes from TCRdb applying MiXCR to the multiplex PCR reads. The repertoire holds around 420,000 distinct CDR3 sequences, with roughly a sixth as singletons. Time point indicated: newly diagnosed GD, antithyroid drugs for less than 3 months. The TCR library was made from RNA that had been extracted from PBMCs in TRIzol. The sample consisted of peripheral blood mononuclear cells (PBMCs), taken at new diagnosis, from a patient treated with antithyroid drugs. Receptors originate from a female donor with Graves disease.

This clonotype was counted many times. This rearrangement joins TRBV12-3 or TRBV12-4 to TRBJ2-1; tentatively, D is TRBD1 or TRBD2 (5 bases each). This CDR3 is 13 amino acids long. Trimming removed 7 bases at V and 8 bases at J, with 15 bases between. For the CDR3, the DNA is TGTGCCAGCATCGAGGGGAGAAGTGATGAGCAGTTCTTC. It specifies CASIEGRSDEQFF.

This chain connects TRBV6-1 to TRBJ1-5, with 12 bases identical to TRBD1. V shed 6 bases, J shed 2 bases, and the junction held 2 bases outside the gene matches. The CDR3 contains 15 residues. CDR1 is MNHNS and CDR2 is SASEGT in the germline V gene. The DNA of the CDR3 is TGTGCCAGCAGGGGACAGGGGGCGGGCAATCAGCCCCAGCATTTT. Its translation is CASRGQGAGNQPQHF.

This clonotype has ten or more counts. The chain recombines TRBV4-3 with TRBJ1-1; tentatively, D is TRBD1 (5 bases). There are 15 residues in the CDR3. V lost 0 bases to trimming and J lost 1 base, with 9 bases between them. The V gene's germline CDR1 is LGHNA and CDR2 YSLEER. This CDR3 reads CASSQDRGENTEAFF. The CDR3 coding sequence is TGCGCCAGCAGCCAAGATCGGGGCGAGAACACTGAAGCTTTCTTT.

This clonotype was seen at least ten times. The chain combines TRBV7-9 with TRBJ2-5; D is undetermined. V was shortened by 3 bases and J by 4 bases, with 9 bases between the two germline ends. Germline lookup yields CDR1 SEHNR and CDR2 FQNEAQ (reference sequence). The CDR3 sequence is 13 residues long. The CDR3 spells CASSFTGGETQYF. In DNA form, the CDR3 reads TGTGCCAGCAGCTTCACGGGCGGAGAGACCCAGTACTTC.

Details on this clonotype: Being one base from a much bigger clone, this may be a read error. This rearrangement joins TRBV3-1 to TRBJ2-3; 7 bases agree with TRBD1. Judging by the DNA end, TRBJ2-1 fits better; the J call may be wrong. The CDR3 consists of 16 residues. Germline CDR1 LGHDT, CDR2 YNNKEL (reference sequence). CDR3 in DNA: TGTGCCAGCAGCCCCCCAGGACAGGATGGGAAACATGAGCAGTTCTTC. Translating it yields CASSPPGQDGKHEQFF.

Relative to its sample, this clonotype is medium-sized (0.01 to 0.1%). The gene calls are TRBV9 and TRBJ2-7; D unresolved. Germline V CDR1 and CDR2: SGDLS, YYNGEE. V lost 0 bases and J 2 bases, leaving 15 bases between the germline ends. The CDR3 sequence is 16 residues long. CDR3 loop: CASSVGTSPDPYEQYF. The CDR3 DNA follows: TGTGCCAGCAGCGTAGGGACCTCCCCGGACCCCTACGAGCAGTACTTC. The variable domain in full, with the rest retrieved from reference TRBV9 and TRBJ2-7, is DSGVTQTPKHLITATGQRVTLRCSPRSGDLSVYWYQQSLDQGLQFLIQYYNGEERAKGNILERFSAQQFPDLHSELNLSSLELGDSALYFCASSVGTSPDPYEQYFGPGTRLTVT.

This clonotype was counted a few times. The V call is TRBV19, the J call TRBJ2-4; 8 nucleotides align to TRBD1. Trimming cost V 6 bases and J 4 bases; bases outside gene matches: 5. The V gene's germline CDR1 is LNHDA and CDR2 SQIVND (reference sequence). The CDR3 length is 14 residues. The CDR3 DNA reads as TGTGCCAGTAGGCCGACAGGGGTGAAAAACATTCAGTACTTC. Translation gives CASRPTGVKNIQYF.

This clonotype appeared many times. CDR3 DNA sequence: TGTGCCAGCAGTCGACTTAGCGGGAGTGACTACGAGCAGTACTTC. Its protein is CASSRLSGSDYEQYF. The V and J genes are TRBV7-9 and TRBJ2-7; 9 bases match TRBD2. Germline V gene data show CDR1 as SEHNR and CDR2 as FQNEAQ (reference sequence). The CDR3 extends over 15 amino acids. The junction had 9 bases not matched to a gene; V was cut back by 6 bases and J by 3 bases.

This clonotype was detected ten times or more. The chain joins TRBV6-4 to TRBJ2-1, with 9 bases lining up with TRBD2. CDR3 size: 14 residues. Germline V gene data show CDR1 as MRHNA and CDR2 as SNTAGT. J was trimmed by 5 bases and V by 3 bases; bases with no gene match: 2. CDR3 nucleotide sequence: TGTGCCAGCAGTGAAGTAGCGGGGGACAATGAGCAGTTCTTC. Amino acids: CASSEVAGDNEQFF.

The sample holds many counts of this clonotype. The V gene is TRBV11-2, the J gene TRBJ2-3; no reliable D call. This CDR3 region has 16 residues. Per germline, CDR1 SGHAT and CDR2 FQNNGV. Trimming removed 7 bases at V and 0 bases at J, with 17 bases between. CDR3 residues: CASNPISGRSTDTQYF. The DNA for the CDR3 is TGTGCCAGCAACCCAATTTCGGGCCGGAGCACAGATACGCAGTATTTT.

The chain is built from TRBV10-3 and TRBJ2-1; TRBD2 agrees at 11 bases. J lost 8 bases, V lost 2 bases, and 8 bases had no gene match. CDR1 and CDR2 (germline): ENHRY, SYGVKD. There are 16 residues in the CDR3. The DNA of the CDR3 is TGTGCCATCAGTGAGCCGACTAGCGGGATGATCCATGAGCAGTTCTTC. This translates into CAISEPTSGMIHEQFF.

This clonotype came up many times. CDR3 sequence (DNA): TGTGCCAGCAGCTTGGAGCGGCAAGAGACCCAGTACTTC. Translating it yields CASSLERQETQYF. The V gene is TRBV7-3, the J gene TRBJ2-5; a possible D gene is TRBD2 (5 bases). V lost 3 bases, J lost 2 bases, and 7 bases lay in between. Germline V gene sequence: CDR1 SGHTA, CDR2 FQGTGA. This CDR3 comprises 13 residues.

This clonotype has a count of ten or more. This chain connects TRBV24-1 to TRBJ1-2, with TRBD1 matching over 9 bases. This CDR3 spans 15 amino acids. V was pared by 1 base and J by 8 bases, with 7 bases of the junction left unmatched. CDR1 is KGHDR and CDR2 is SFDVKD in the germline V gene. The CDR3 spells CATSDFPDRGKGYTF. Here the CDR3 DNA reads TGTGCCACCAGTGATTTCCCGGACAGGGGTAAAGGCTACACCTTC.

This clonotype was found many times. The V gene is TRBV7-3, the J gene TRBJ2-1; maybe TRBD2 (5 bases). In germline, CDR1 is SGHTA, CDR2 FQGTGA. The CDR3 sequence is 13 residues long. V lost 3 bases and J 7 bases, leaving 10 bases between the germline ends. The CDR3 DNA follows: TGTGCCAGCAGCTTCACTAGGGTTAATGAGCAGTTCTTC. Protein product: CASSFTRVNEQFF.

This clonotype was counted at least ten times. The V gene is TRBV20-1, the J gene TRBJ2-3; D remains ambiguous. Trimming took 6 bases from V and 6 from J, leaving 16 bases between them. The CDR3 loop spans 13 amino acids. Germline CDR1 reads DFQATT; CDR2 reads SNEGSKA (reference sequence). The CDR3 DNA reads TGCAGTGCCAAGTCCATGGCAGTGGATACGCAGTATTTT. Protein: CSAKSMAVDTQYF.

This clonotype was seen repeatedly, ten times or more. In nucleotides, the CDR3 is TGTGCCAGCAGTTCAAGGACTAGAAGGGGAACCAATGAGCAGTTCTTC. Protein sequence: CASSSRTRRGTNEQFF. The V and J genes are TRBV12-3 or TRBV12-4 and TRBJ2-1, with 7 bases aligning to TRBD2. Trimming took 4 bases from V and 6 from J; bases not matched to a gene: 12. The CDR3 sequence is 16 residues long.

This rearrangement joins TRBV27 to TRBJ1-5; a weak D match, TRBD1 (5 bases). V lost 5 bases and J 5 bases, leaving 16 bases between the germline ends. The CDR3 has 15 amino acids. Germline V lookup: CDR1 MNHEY, CDR2 SMNVEV (reference sequence). CDR3 sequence reads: CASSPLDEGDQPQHF. CDR3 bases: TGTGCCAGCAGTCCTTTGGATGAAGGGGATCAGCCCCAGCATTTT.

This clonotype was picked up many times. The chain has TRBV5-1 and TRBJ2-5; D is unresolved. This CDR3 region has 13 residues. Germline V CDR1 and CDR2: SGHRS, YFSETQ. V was shortened by 3 bases and J by 3 bases, with 9 bases between the two germline ends. The CDR3 DNA follows: TGCGCCAGCAGCTCACAGCAAAAAGAGACCCAGTACTTC. Translated: CASSSQQKETQYF.

The J gene is TRBJ2-6, the V gene TRBV5-1; D is uncertain. The ends were cut back, 4 bases at V and 2 bases at J, with 13 bases in the middle. Per the germline V gene, CDR1 is SGHRS and CDR2 is YFSETQ. CDR3 length: 16 amino acids. The CDR3 DNA reads as TGCGCCAGCAGCCGGTCTCAGCAGGCTGGGGCCAACGTCCTGACTTTC. This codes for CASSRSQQAGANVLTF.

Notes on this clonotype: One base away lies a much larger clone, so this may be a sequencing read error. V usage is TRBV29-1 and J usage is TRBJ2-1; weak D call: TRBD1 (5 bases). CDR1 SQVTM and CDR2 ANQGSEA come from the germline V gene. Trimming cost V 7 bases and J 9 bases, with 19 bases left between them. The CDR3 totals 13 residues. The CDR3 DNA sequence: TGCAGCGCCGTAGTGGTCTCAAGGGGTGAGCAGTTCTTC. Encoded protein: CSAVVVSRGEQFF.

In its sample, this clonotype was seen many times. The rearrangement uses TRBV2 and TRBJ2-3; no clear D gene. V dropped 4 bases and J dropped 0 bases, with 11 bases sitting between them. Germline CDR1 and CDR2: SNHLY and FYNNEI. This CDR3 comprises 15 residues. The CDR3 DNA follows: TGTGCCAGCAGTGCGGGCAGGTCTAGCACAGATACGCAGTATTTT. Translation gives CASSAGRSSTDTQYF.

This clonotype was seen at least ten times. V usage is TRBV7-9 and J usage is TRBJ2-1, with 8 nucleotides matching TRBD1. With V trimmed by 6 bases and J by 7 bases, 14 bases remained unmatched. Germline V gene lookup returns CDR1 SEHNR and CDR2 FQNEAQ (reference sequence). The CDR3 has 16 residues. CDR3 in DNA: TGTGCCAGCAGTGCCCGTAGGACAGGGAGGCTAAATGAGCAGTTCTTC. Protein: CASSARRTGRLNEQFF. The full variable domain, in which reference TRBV7-9 and TRBJ2-1 provide the parts outside the CDR3, is DTGVSQNPRHKITKRGQNVTFRCDPISEHNRLYWYRQTLGQGPEFLTYFQNEAQLEKSRLLSDRFSAERPKGSFSTLEIQRTEQGDSAMYLCASSARRTGRLNEQFFGPGTRLTVL.

There are many counts of this clonotype. This chain connects TRBV24-1 to TRBJ1-2; 9 bases map to TRBD1. J gave up 3 bases and V 10 bases, and 5 bases lay outside the gene matches. CDR1 and CDR2 (germline): KGHDR, SFDVKD. The CDR3 loop spans 13 amino acids. The CDR3 sequence: CATRGQGHYGYTF. The CDR3 nucleotides are TGTGCCACGAGAGGACAGGGGCACTATGGCTACACCTTC.

There are a few counts of this clonotype. The rearrangement links TRBV3-1 to TRBJ2-3; D may correspond to TRBD1 or TRBD2 (5 bases each). Germline loops: CDR1 LGHDT, CDR2 YNNKEL (reference sequence). The CDR3 totals 20 residues. The V gene lost 2 bases and the J gene lost 1 base, with 25 bases spanning the gap. Written as DNA, the CDR3 is TGTGCCAGCAGCCAACAGGCAGGGAGCCCCCTTAGGGGACGCACAGATACGCAGTATTTT. Protein sequence: CASSQQAGSPLRGRTDTQYF.

At least ten counts were recorded for this clonotype. The CDR3 here is CSARDPEATNEKLFF. CDR3 nucleotides: TGCAGTGCTAGAGACCCGGAGGCAACTAATGAAAAACTGTTTTTT. The chain uses TRBV20-1 and TRBJ1-4; D gene uncertain. V lost 0 bases to trimming and J lost 0 bases, with 8 bases between them. The CDR3 totals 15 residues. The germline CDR1 and CDR2 sequences are DFQATT and SNEGSKA (reference sequence).

This clonotype showed up many times. The chain links TRBV13 to TRBJ2-1, with a weak D call TRBD1 (6 bases). CDR3 size: 14 residues. Germline-derived CDR1 and CDR2 are PRHDT and FYEKMQ (reference sequence). V dropped 6 bases and J dropped 8 bases, with 17 bases sitting between them. Written as DNA, the CDR3 is TGTGCCAGCAGTACCGGGCAGGGGACGGATGAGCAGTTCTTC. Residues: CASSTGQGTDEQFF.